This TCR beta chain was retrieved from a study of identical twins (dated by TCRdb to the mid-2010s). The study in broad terms: TCR alpha and beta repertoires from monozygotic twins, unrelated adults of various ages and cord blood were deep-sequenced to test whether fetal clonotypes persist. Replicate twin experiments were performed at different times using different library preparation protocols to rule out contamination.

There are 14 amino acids in the CDR3, from cysteine to phenylalanine inclusive. Only CDR3 DNA is held: 42 bases, read in frame from base 1. Deletion took 6 bases off V and 2 bases off J, with a span of 11 bases between the germline ends. Comments on this clonotype: It has no known antigen specificity. No base-level quality is on record; no much larger clone is a single base apart.

Study-wide conclusions, independent of this receptor: Zero-insertion analyses could be partly confounded by invariant T cells such as MAIT and iNKT, though diverse VJ usage argued against such confounding for most clonotypes. Abundant cord blood beta clonotypes had fewer insertions, young adult naive repertoires showed a similar but weaker trend, and memory repertoires showed no such trend. Excess twin sharing in beta out-of-frame sequences was weaker because fewer shared sequences lowered the signal-to-noise ratio. Out-of-frame TCR alpha sequences shared between twins showed an excess of low generation-probability sequences compared with coincidental sharing between unrelated individuals. Because the same donors could not be followed over many years, conclusions were based on cross-sectional statistical analysis. In monozygotic twins, out-of-frame TCR alpha sharing was systematically underestimated by recombination models, although the models agreed with sharing between unrelated individuals.

All donors were healthy Caucasians. Three pairs of female monozygotic twins, all aged roughly 18 to 29 years, made up the twin cohort. Peripheral blood mononuclear cells were used as the source from which RNA for TCR libraries was isolated. Library preparation was by 5' RACE. This sample was sequenced with an Illumina HiSeq 2000. A universal primer binding site was added through template switching, and the final cDNA carried a unique molecular identifier so that TCR cDNA molecules could be counted accurately. First-strand cDNA for TCR alpha and beta chains was synthesized from specific primers in the conserved constant-segment region. To control for contamination, each cDNA library was double barcoded with a SMART-Mk sample barcode plus Illumina barcodes. TruSeq adapter sequences along with Illumina sample barcodes were introduced in two successive PCR steps. The Illumina HiSeq platform was used with custom primers to sequence TCR alpha and beta cDNA libraries. As for the authors' bioinformatics: MiGEC was used to process raw reads and extract unique molecular identifiers, and MiXCR was used to find CDR3 positions. For each individual, recombination models were inferred using an EM algorithm with the repgenHMM and IGoR tools. The analysis of shared clonotypes was done with the tcR package in R, with sharing normalized by the product of cloneset sizes. Out-of-frame nonproductive sequences were analyzed to study raw recombination free of thymic and clonal selection effects. Through fastp at Q25 and MiXCR, TCRdb rebuilt clones from the public reads, retaining in-frame beta chains. When rows share a CDR3 protein, they turn into one entry using the most common DNA and genes. The V and J calls and clone size come from TCRdb's table, not from the authors' own analysis. For this sample the table gives roughly 700,000 distinct CDR3 sequences, of which 8% to 9% were detected only once. The top ten hold 0.75% to 1% of the sample.

These same data were also listed under a study on yellow fever vaccine responses in identical twins. As that second paper reports: According to the authors, the vaccine-induced T cell response in identical twins seemed to be partly convergent and partly specific to each individual. In identical twins, the study followed T cell clones that responded to the vaccine with precision.

This receptor chain uses TRBV12-3 or TRBV12-4 and TRBJ1-3; a confident D gene designation cannot be given. The clonotype was recovered from a woman aged 18-29 years in good health. Sequenced: PBMCs. The CDR3: CASRALIPGNTIYF. The nucleotides read TGTGCCAGCAGGGCCCTAATTCCTGGAAACACCATATATTTT.